The sequence of this T cell receptor (beta chain) was determined in a study of T cell changes during pregnancy in multiple sclerosis. Sequenced by immunoSEQ multiplex PCR; TCRdb stores in-frame clones only, minus some. This table has about 36,000 clones, about 92% appearing once. Trimming at V came to 6 bases and at J to 9 bases, leaving 15 bases not matched to a gene. Germline V gene sequence: CDR1 LNHDA, CDR2 SQIVND (reference sequence). The CDR3 covers 17 residues. Input material: PBMCs (not recorded whether the cells were cultured). This sequence originates from a female donor with multiple sclerosis, enrolled in a pregnancy study. V usage is TRBV19 and J usage is TRBJ2-3; TRBD2 matches 13 bases. Here the CDR3 reads CASSPGTSGKVGNTQYF. CDR3 nucleotide sequence: TGTGCCAGTAGCCCCGGGACTAGCGGGAAGGTGGGAAACACGCAGTATTTT.